This entry lists 9 T cell receptor beta chains sequenced from one sample in a study of T cells after yellow fever vaccination. TCRdb re-called the 5' RACE reads with MiXCR, one entry per CDR3 protein. The sample holds around 47,000 distinct CDR3 sequences; about 7% are singletons and the top ten take 15%. The input for sequencing was CD8+ T cells not binding an NS4B(214-222) dextramer, sorted from PBMCs, taken 45 days after the yellow fever booster vaccination. The receptors stem from a young man who received the YFV17D yellow fever vaccine.

This clonotype appeared many times. The chain links TRBV7-6 to TRBJ2-3, with D uncertain. This CDR3 has 14 amino acids. Germline V CDR1 and CDR2: SGHVS, FNYEAQ. V gave up 3 bases and J gave up 1 base, with 8 bases separating them. The CDR3 DNA is TGTGCCAGCAGCTTTGGCACAGGCACAGATACGCAGTATTTT. Its translation: CASSFGTGTDTQYF.

This clonotype was seen at least ten times. The gene calls are TRBV6-2 or TRBV6-3 and TRBJ1-2; D remains ambiguous. The CDR3 length is 15 residues. Trimming took 0 bases from V and 4 from J, leaving 12 bases between them. Germline CDR1 MNHEY, CDR2 SVGEGT. Here the CDR3 reads CASSYSGPDPYGYTF. CDR3 coding DNA: TGTGCCAGCAGTTACTCCGGGCCCGACCCCTATGGCTACACCTTC.

This clonotype was seen ten or more times. The chain combines TRBV7-2 with TRBJ1-5; D is undetermined. Per germline, CDR1 SGHTA and CDR2 FQGNSA. The CDR3 consists of 14 residues. Trimming took 5 bases from V and 4 from J, leaving 12 bases between them. In nucleotides, the CDR3 is TGTGCCAGCAGCCAACCAGCTGTAAATCAGCCCCAGCATTTT. It yields the protein CASSQPAVNQPQHF.

Ten or more counts support this clonotype. This rearrangement joins TRBV10-3 to TRBJ2-5; D is possibly TRBD1 or TRBD2 (5 bases each). Trimming cost V 2 bases and J 2 bases, with 12 bases left between them. Germline V lookup: CDR1 ENHRY, CDR2 SYGVKD. This CDR3 has 15 amino acids. DNA for the CDR3: TGTGCCATCAGTGAGGGTGGGGGTTTACAAGAGACCCAGTACTTC. Amino acids: CAISEGGGLQETQYF.

This clonotype was detected many times. The chain employs TRBV5-1 and TRBJ2-3; a weak D match, TRBD1 (6 bases). The CDR3 totals 12 residues. The V end lost 3 bases, the J end lost 4 bases, and 6 bases lay between the germline ends. In germline, CDR1 is SGHRS, CDR2 YFSETQ. In nucleotides, the CDR3 is TGCGCCAGCAGCTCAGGGGCAGATACGCAGTATTTT. It codes for CASSSGADTQYF.

This clonotype was counted a few times. The rearrangement uses TRBV3-1 and TRBJ2-7, with 15 bases fitting TRBD2. From germline, CDR1 is LGHDT and CDR2 YNNKEL (reference sequence). CDR3 length: 16 residues. Germline trimming cut 4 bases from V and 7 bases from J; bases unmatched to any gene: 8. The CDR3 loop reads CASSPMGLAGGGEQYF. For the CDR3, the DNA is TGTGCCAGCAGCCCAATGGGACTAGCGGGAGGTGGGGAGCAGTACTTC.

This clonotype was recorded a few times. This chain joins TRBV5-4 and TRBJ2-1; 11 bases map to TRBD2. The CDR3 spans 16 residues. From germline, CDR1 is SGHNT and CDR2 YYREEE (reference sequence). Trimming cost V 3 bases and J 0 bases; bases outside gene matches: 2. The CDR3 loop is CASSSGLAGSYNEQFF. The CDR3 nucleotides read TGTGCCAGCAGCTCAGGACTAGCGGGCTCCTACAATGAGCAGTTCTTC.

This clonotype was counted at least ten times. The gene calls are TRBV7-9 and TRBJ1-5; TRBD1 aligns across 8 bases. The CDR3 contains 14 residues. Germline V gives CDR1 SEHNR, CDR2 FQNEAQ (reference sequence). V lost 5 bases, J lost 6 bases, and 6 bases stayed unmatched. CDR3 residues: CASSLTGATQPQHF. The CDR3 region has the DNA TGTGCCAGCAGCCTGACAGGGGCTACTCAGCCCCAGCATTTT.

Many counts were recorded for this clonotype. CDR3 region: CASSLVGTDPYEQYF. The CDR3 DNA reads as TGCGCCAGCAGCTTGGTTGGGACAGACCCCTACGAGCAGTACTTC. The V gene is TRBV5-1, the J gene TRBJ2-7, with 7 bases matching TRBD1. Germline trimming cut 0 bases from V and 2 bases from J; bases unmatched to any gene: 5. Germline values: CDR1 SGHRS, CDR2 YFSETQ. The CDR3 covers 15 residues.